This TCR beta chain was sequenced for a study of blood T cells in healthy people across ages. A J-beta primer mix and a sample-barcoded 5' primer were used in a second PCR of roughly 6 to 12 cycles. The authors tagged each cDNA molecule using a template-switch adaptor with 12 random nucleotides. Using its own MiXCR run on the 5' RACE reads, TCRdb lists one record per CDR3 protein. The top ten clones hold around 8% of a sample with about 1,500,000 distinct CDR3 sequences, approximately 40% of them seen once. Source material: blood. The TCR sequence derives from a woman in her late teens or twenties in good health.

The CDR3 DNA reads TGCGCCAGCAGCAACCTGGACGGGAACCTAGGCAAGACCCAGTACTTC. Its protein product is CASSNLDGNLGKTQYF. This chain uses TRBV5-1 with TRBJ2-5; maybe TRBD2 (5 bases). V dropped 4 bases and J dropped 6 bases, with 22 bases sitting between them. Germline CDR1 SGHRS, CDR2 YFSETQ. This CDR3 comprises 16 residues.